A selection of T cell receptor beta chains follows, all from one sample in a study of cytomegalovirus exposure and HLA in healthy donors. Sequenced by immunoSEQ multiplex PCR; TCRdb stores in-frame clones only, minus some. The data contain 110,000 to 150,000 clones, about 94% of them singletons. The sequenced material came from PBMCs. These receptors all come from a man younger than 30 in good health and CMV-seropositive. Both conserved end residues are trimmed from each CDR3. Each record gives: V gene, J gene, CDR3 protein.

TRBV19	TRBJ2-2	ASSRGDREITGELF
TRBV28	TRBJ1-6	ASSLSGRGGNSPLH
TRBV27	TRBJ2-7	ASSLSRGYEQY
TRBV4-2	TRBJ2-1	ASSPEPSHSSYNEQF
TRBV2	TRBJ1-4	ASSEGWGSGEKLF
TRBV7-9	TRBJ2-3	ASSLFGGVVADTQY
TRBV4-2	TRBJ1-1	ASSQSLNTEAF
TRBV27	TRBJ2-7	ASSLFGQEAYEQY
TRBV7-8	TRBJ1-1	ASSLRGAPEAF
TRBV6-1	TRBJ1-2	ASSGLQGQNTYGYT
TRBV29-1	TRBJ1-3	SANIASGNTIY
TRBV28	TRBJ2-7	ASSLEEGQGIYEQY
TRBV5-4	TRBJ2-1	ASSLLAGVGNEQF
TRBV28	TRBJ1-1	ASSRGTNEAF
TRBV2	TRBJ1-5	ASTTESYQPQH
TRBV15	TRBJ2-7	ATSRQKLAGGFHEQY
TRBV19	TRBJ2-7	ASSMGESYEQY
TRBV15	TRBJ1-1	ATSRVQGSTEAF
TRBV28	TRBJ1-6	ASTVSWGQGNSPLH
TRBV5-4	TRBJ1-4	ASSLAGEGANEKLF
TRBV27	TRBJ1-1	ASRVTGGTEAF
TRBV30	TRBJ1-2	ASTTGGYNYGYT
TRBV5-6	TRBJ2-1	ASSLAASGFPEQF
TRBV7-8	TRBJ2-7	ASSGHFEQY
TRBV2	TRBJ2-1	ASGLSVLAGRGKQF
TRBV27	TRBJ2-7	ASSRGLDEQY
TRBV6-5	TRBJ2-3	ASSSRRADTQY
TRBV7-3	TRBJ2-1	ASSLTAPSARLGEADNEQF
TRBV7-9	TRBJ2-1	ASDPGTSGRGNEQF
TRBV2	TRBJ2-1	ASSDKQQGPQF
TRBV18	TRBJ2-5	ASSPLAGGLQETQY
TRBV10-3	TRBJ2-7	AISRVEQHDEQY
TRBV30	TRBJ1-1	AWTVQANTEAF
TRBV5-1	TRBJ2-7	ASRRLAGNPEGYEQY
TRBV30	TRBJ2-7	AWSRQGANEQY
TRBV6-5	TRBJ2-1	ASSYSGTGGDEQF
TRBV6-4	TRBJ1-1	ASSVVEGTSAF